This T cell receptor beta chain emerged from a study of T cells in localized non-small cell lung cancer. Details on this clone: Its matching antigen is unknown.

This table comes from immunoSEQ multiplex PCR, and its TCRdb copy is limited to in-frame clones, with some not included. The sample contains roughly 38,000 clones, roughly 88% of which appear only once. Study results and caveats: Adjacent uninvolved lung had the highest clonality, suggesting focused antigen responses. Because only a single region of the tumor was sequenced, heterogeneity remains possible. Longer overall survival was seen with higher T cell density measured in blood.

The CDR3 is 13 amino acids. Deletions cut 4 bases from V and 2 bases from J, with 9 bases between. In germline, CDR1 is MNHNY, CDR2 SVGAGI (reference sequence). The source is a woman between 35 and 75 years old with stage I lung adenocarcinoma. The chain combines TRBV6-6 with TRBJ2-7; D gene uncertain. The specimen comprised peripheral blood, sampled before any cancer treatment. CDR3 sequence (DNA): TGTGCCAGCAGTTCTCTTACAGCCTACGAGCAGTACTTC. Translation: CASSSLTAYEQYF.